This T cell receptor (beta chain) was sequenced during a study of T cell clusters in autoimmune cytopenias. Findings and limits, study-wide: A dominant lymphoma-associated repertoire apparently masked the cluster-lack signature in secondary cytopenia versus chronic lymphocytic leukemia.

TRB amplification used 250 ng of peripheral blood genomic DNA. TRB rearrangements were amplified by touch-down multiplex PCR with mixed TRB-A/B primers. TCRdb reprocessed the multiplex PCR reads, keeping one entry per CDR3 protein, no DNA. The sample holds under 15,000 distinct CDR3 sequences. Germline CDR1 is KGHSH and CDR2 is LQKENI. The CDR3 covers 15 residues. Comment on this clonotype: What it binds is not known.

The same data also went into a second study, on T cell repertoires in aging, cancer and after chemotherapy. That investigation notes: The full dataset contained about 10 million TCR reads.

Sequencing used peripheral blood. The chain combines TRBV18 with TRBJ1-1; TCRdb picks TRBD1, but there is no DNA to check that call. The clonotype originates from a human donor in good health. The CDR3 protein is CASSLNDRGGTEAFF. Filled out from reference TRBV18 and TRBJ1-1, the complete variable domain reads NAGVMQNPRHLVRRRGQEARLRCSPMKGHSHVYWYRQLPEEGLKFMVYLQKENIIDESGMPKERFSAEFPKEGPSILRIQQVVRGDSAAYFCASSLNDRGGTEAFFGQGTRLTVV.